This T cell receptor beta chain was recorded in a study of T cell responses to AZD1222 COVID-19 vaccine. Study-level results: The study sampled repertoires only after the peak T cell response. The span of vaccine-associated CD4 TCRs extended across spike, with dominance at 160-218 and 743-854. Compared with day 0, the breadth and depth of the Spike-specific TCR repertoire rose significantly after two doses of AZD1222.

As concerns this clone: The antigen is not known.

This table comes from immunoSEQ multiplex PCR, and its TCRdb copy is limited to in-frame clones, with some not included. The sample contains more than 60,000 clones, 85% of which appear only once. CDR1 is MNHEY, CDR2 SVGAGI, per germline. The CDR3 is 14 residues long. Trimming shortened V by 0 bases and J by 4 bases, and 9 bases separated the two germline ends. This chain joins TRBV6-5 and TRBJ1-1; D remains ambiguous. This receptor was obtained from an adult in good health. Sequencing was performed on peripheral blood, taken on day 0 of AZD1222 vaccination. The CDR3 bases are TGTGCCAGCAGTTACTCGACGGGATCCACTGAAGCTTTCTTT. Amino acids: CASSYSTGSTEAFF.